These T cell receptor beta chains were read from a single sample in a study of breast tumors, draining lymph nodes, adjacent tissues. Via MiXCR, TCRdb re-called the multiplex PCR reads, giving one row per CDR3 protein. Of about 180,000 distinct CDR3 sequences in the sample, about 30% were seen once. Sequencing was carried out using axillary lymph node tissue. These receptors all stem from a female donor with breast cancer. Some clones in this sample may be carry-over from other donors' samples. CDR3s include the opening cysteine and the closing phenylalanine or tryptophan. Fields, in order: clone size, V gene, J gene, CDR3 protein. Rows may omit the clone size; those that give it use once, few, many or a size class.

many	TRBV29-1	TRBJ1-2	CSQADNYGYTF
.	TRBV6-1	TRBJ1-2	CASSEKQGWYYGYTF
many	TRBV6-6	TRBJ1-4	CASSYMMLEELFF
.	TRBV20-1	TRBJ2-3	CSARPGTGADTQYF
.	TRBV6-6	TRBJ2-5	CASSHSEVSGETQYF
many	TRBV24-1	TRBJ1-6	CATSDPHGQGSSPLHF
.	TRBV11-1	TRBJ2-6	CASGLGRTSSGANVLTF
many	TRBV9	TRBJ2-5	CASSVGGQGFRETQYF
many	TRBV5-4	TRBJ2-7	CASSFDSAGGYEQYF
many	TRBV11-3	TRBJ2-1	CASTQGGPDDHEQFF
many	TRBV9	TRBJ2-7	CASSATLDRGSYEQYF
many	TRBV7-2	TRBJ2-1	CASSRPTSGRTHEQFF
few	TRBV6-1	TRBJ1-2	CASSESQGSNYGYTF
.	TRBV24-1	TRBJ2-5	CATSAGTLGETQYF
few	TRBV6-6	TRBJ2-7	CASSHVKGGTYEQYF
.	TRBV19	TRBJ1-1	CASRRGTEAFF
few	TRBV7-6	TRBJ2-4	CASSLLWRGGVYAKNIQYF
few	TRBV12-3/TRBV12-4	TRBJ2-7	CASSFRAYYEQYF
.	TRBV5-6	TRBJ2-4	CASSLRGVAKNIQYF
.	TRBV18	TRBJ1-2	CASSTAWDSNYGYTF
.	TRBV24-1	TRBJ1-5	CATSASLGTRVDQPQHF
many	TRBV4-2	TRBJ2-3	CASSPGGDTDTQYF
many	TRBV19	TRBJ2-3	CATSKPRGRSDTQYF
many	TRBV7-2	TRBJ2-7	CASSGDTGGSYEQYF
many	TRBV7-8	TRBJ1-6	CASSLERISYNSPLHF
many	TRBV19	TRBJ2-5	CASSANQETQYF
.	TRBV7-2	TRBJ2-2	CASSGRTGEGEQYFGPGTGELFF
many	TRBV14	TRBJ1-3	CASSQEEGFAGNTIYF
many	TRBV2	TRBJ2-2	CASSAGQGANTGELFF
many	TRBV29-1	TRBJ2-3	CSVATSGTPTDTQYF
.	TRBV3-1	TRBJ1-4	CASSPREGGEKLLF
many	TRBV19	TRBJ2-7	CASSTLQGSHAYEQYF
many	TRBV20-1	TRBJ2-3	CSATGVSTGDTDTQYF
.	TRBV9	TRBJ1-2	CASSGTGYGHTF
once	TRBV11-1	TRBJ2-7	CASSARGDRGSPGEQYF
many	TRBV15	TRBJ2-7	CATSLAGTGNEQYF
few	TRBV5-4	TRBJ1-2	CASSRTGTGNSLGYGYTF
many	TRBV20-1	TRBJ2-5	CSGAVLLRETQYF
many	TRBV7-3	TRBJ2-3	CASSPLAGGGNTQYF
.	TRBV9	TRBJ1-1	CASSVVPEENTEAFF
.	TRBV6-2/TRBV6-3	TRBJ2-7	CASMGFTGRRTYERYF
many	TRBV4-1	TRBJ2-2	CASSQDLNRAGELFF
once	TRBV6-5	TRBJ2-2	CASGPSGTGELFF
many	TRBV2	TRBJ2-7	CASSDYERAQYF
.	TRBV9	TRBJ2-2	CASNPTDGGDTGELFF
many	TRBV20-1	TRBJ2-1	CSASGPYNEQFF
few	TRBV5-6	TRBJ2-7	CASSPGQGWYEQYF
.	TRBV15	TRBJ2-7	CATSSRSSGASGEQYF